The rows below give T cell receptor beta chains drawn from one sample of a study of cytomegalovirus exposure and HLA in healthy donors. Assay: immunoSEQ multiplex PCR; the TCRdb copy retains only in-frame clones and omits some. The profile shows roughly 200,000 clones, about 80% of them singletons. The specimen sequenced was PBMCs. The receptors were sampled from a man aged 25 to 40 in good health and CMV-seronegative. Both conserved end residues are part of each CDR3. Each record gives: J gene, V gene, CDR3 protein.

j_call: TRBJ2-1
v_call: TRBV29-1
cdr3_aa: CSVGQSSGRYNEQFF

j_call: TRBJ1-1
v_call: TRBV7-3
cdr3_aa: CASSPHVDTEAFF

j_call: TRBJ2-7
v_call: TRBV7-3
cdr3_aa: CASSLSGAGYEQYF

j_call: TRBJ2-3
v_call: TRBV7-9
cdr3_aa: CASSLVQRWDTQYF

j_call: TRBJ2-7
v_call: TRBV18
cdr3_aa: CASSPQAFSYEQYF

j_call: TRBJ2-2
v_call: TRBV9
cdr3_aa: CASSGKGRVNTGELFF

j_call: TRBJ1-2
v_call: TRBV2
cdr3_aa: CASSHPGQGSYGYTF

j_call: TRBJ1-5
v_call: TRBV6-4
cdr3_aa: CASSASGGGQPQHF

j_call: TRBJ2-1
v_call: TRBV28
cdr3_aa: CASSSPSLQGMDEQFF

j_call: TRBJ2-7
v_call: TRBV5-1
cdr3_aa: CASSLYGESYEQYF

j_call: TRBJ2-1
v_call: TRBV9
cdr3_aa: CASSVEGGAGHNEQFF

j_call: NA
v_call: TRBV6-6
cdr3_aa: CASSYTHLAGAYEQYF

j_call: TRBJ2-5
v_call: TRBV7-3
cdr3_aa: CASSLSISGEQYF

j_call: TRBJ1-1
v_call: TRBV7-8
cdr3_aa: CASSPLPTEAFF

j_call: TRBJ2-3
v_call: TRBV7-3
cdr3_aa: CASSSSTHTDTQYF

j_call: TRBJ2-1
v_call: TRBV6-5
cdr3_aa: CASSLLQTNNEQFF

j_call: TRBJ2-2
v_call: TRBV5-1
cdr3_aa: CASSRTGITGELFF

j_call: TRBJ2-7
v_call: TRBV5-4
cdr3_aa: CASSYGTSGLYEQYF

j_call: TRBJ1-5
v_call: TRBV5-1
cdr3_aa: CASSLAGKGEQPQHF

j_call: TRBJ2-7
v_call: TRBV27
cdr3_aa: CASSLTSGRAWEQYF

j_call: TRBJ2-2
v_call: TRBV6-6
cdr3_aa: CASSPIAAGSAGELFF

j_call: TRBJ2-5
v_call: TRBV6-1
cdr3_aa: CASSVEETQYF

j_call: TRBJ2-3
v_call: TRBV13
cdr3_aa: CASSPPGGRTDTQYF

j_call: TRBJ2-7
v_call: TRBV29-1
cdr3_aa: CSVGQNTYEQYF

j_call: TRBJ1-2
v_call: TRBV19
cdr3_aa: CAAGEVYGYTF

j_call: TRBJ2-1
v_call: TRBV6-1
cdr3_aa: CASSELVYNEQFF

j_call: TRBJ2-2
v_call: TRBV7-9
cdr3_aa: CASSSSTNTGELFF

j_call: TRBJ2-2
v_call: TRBV5-1
cdr3_aa: CASSLPSSNTGELFF

j_call: TRBJ2-7
v_call: TRBV6-4
cdr3_aa: CASSILADPAYEQYF

j_call: TRBJ1-3
v_call: TRBV14
cdr3_aa: CASSQAFLSGNTIYF

j_call: TRBJ2-1
v_call: TRBV11-2
cdr3_aa: CASSPRLAGNNEQFF

j_call: TRBJ1-2
v_call: TRBV7-9
cdr3_aa: CASSNGQGAYGYTF

j_call: TRBJ1-3
v_call: TRBV29-1
cdr3_aa: CSVEAGGGTGNTIYF

j_call: TRBJ2-1
v_call: TRBV15
cdr3_aa: CATALAGGRFNNEQFF

j_call: TRBJ1-3
v_call: TRBV28
cdr3_aa: CASSMEIGNTIYF

j_call: TRBJ2-7
v_call: TRBV19
cdr3_aa: CASRTSGTGSHEQYF

j_call: TRBJ2-3
v_call: TRBV25-1
cdr3_aa: CASSENGSGGTDTQYF

j_call: TRBJ2-1
v_call: TRBV4-1
cdr3_aa: CASSQVPETSGRGWFF

j_call: TRBJ1-1
v_call: TRBV5-1
cdr3_aa: CASSLGQGAKAEAFF

j_call: TRBJ2-2
v_call: TRBV27
cdr3_aa: CASRRQFTGELFF

j_call: TRBJ2-7
v_call: TRBV4-1
cdr3_aa: CASSQGVGGRAYEQYF

j_call: TRBJ1-1
v_call: TRBV2
cdr3_aa: CASSPEGTEAFF

j_call: TRBJ2-7
v_call: TRBV18
cdr3_aa: CASSPTGLLRDEQYF

j_call: TRBJ2-5
v_call: TRBV19
cdr3_aa: CASSIWQGEETQYF

j_call: TRBJ2-4
v_call: TRBV15
cdr3_aa: CATSRDFGQAGQGAKNIQYF

j_call: TRBJ2-7
v_call: TRBV5-1
cdr3_aa: CASSLEGGLAGGTLNEQYF

j_call: TRBJ2-3
v_call: TRBV11-2
cdr3_aa: CASSLNGRGSTDTQYF

j_call: TRBJ2-1
v_call: TRBV6-1
cdr3_aa: CASSEVGRGSYNEQFF

j_call: TRBJ1-5
v_call: TRBV15
cdr3_aa: CATSRARGTVSNQPQHF

j_call: TRBJ2-7
v_call: TRBV28
cdr3_aa: CASNLKPGQGFHEQYF

j_call: TRBJ2-2
v_call: TRBV19
cdr3_aa: CASRPGQLNTGELFF

j_call: TRBJ1-1
v_call: TRBV2
cdr3_aa: CASSTGLDTEAFF

j_call: TRBJ1-1
v_call: TRBV6-5
cdr3_aa: CASSTPYEAFF

j_call: TRBJ2-6
v_call: TRBV6-1
cdr3_aa: CASSPRTVGANALTF